The 19 T cell receptor beta chains below all came from one sample that was sequenced in a study of blood T cell repertoires in COVID-19. Clones were read by immunoSEQ multiplex PCR, and TCRdb kept only the in-frame ones, dropping some. The profile shows 270,000 or so clones, 65% to 85% of them singletons. The sample consisted of PBMCs or T cells enriched from blood (not recorded which). These receptors were taken from a man aged 45-65 years who had recovered from COVID-19.

The rearrangement links TRBV7-8 to TRBJ1-3; D gene unclear. Germline-derived CDR1 and CDR2 are SGHVS and FQNEAQ. There are 15 residues in the CDR3. Between the trimmed V and J ends, which lost 4 bases and 3 bases, there was a span of 13 bases. CDR3: CASSYFRGGGNTIYF. The CDR3 nucleotides read TGTGCCAGCAGCTACTTCCGGGGTGGTGGAAACACCATATATTTT.

V usage is TRBV5-1 and J usage is TRBJ2-6, with a possible D match to TRBD1 (5 bases). CDR3 length: 14 residues. The V gene's germline CDR1 is SGHRS and CDR2 YFSETQ. V was clipped by 8 bases and J by 0 bases, with 9 bases between them. CDR3 DNA sequence: TGCGCCAGTCGACAGACCTCTGGGGCCAACGTCCTGACTTTC. It is translated as CASRQTSGANVLTF.

V and J are TRBV5-4 and TRBJ2-7, with TRBD2 matching over 7 bases. V trimming: 4 bases; J trimming: 1 base; junction bases outside the gene matches: 8. This CDR3 contains 15 residues. The germline CDR1 and CDR2 sequences are SGHNT and YYREEE (reference sequence). The CDR3 DNA reads as TGTGCCAGCAGCCCCTCGGCGGGGGTGTCCTACGAGCAGTACTTC. It is translated as CASSPSAGVSYEQYF.

As DNA, the CDR3 is TGTGCCAGCAGCGCGTCCTCAGGGGACTATGGCTACACCTTC. Its protein product is CASSASSGDYGYTF. The chain is built from TRBV9 and TRBJ1-2; D is possibly TRBD1 (6 bases). V was shortened by 3 bases and J by 3 bases, with 12 bases between the two germline ends. The CDR3 runs 14 residues. Germline CDR1 reads SGDLS; CDR2 reads YYNGEE. Combining the CDR3 with reference TRBV9 and TRBJ1-2 gives the whole variable domain DSGVTQTPKHLITATGQRVTLRCSPRSGDLSVYWYQQSLDQGLQFLIQYYNGEERAKGNILERFSAQQFPDLHSELNLSSLELGDSALYFCASSASSGDYGYTFGSGTRLTVV.

The rearrangement joins TRBV5-6 to TRBJ2-5; tentative D call: TRBD1 (5 bases). The germline gives CDR1 SGHDT, CDR2 YYEEEE. The CDR3 contains 14 residues. Trimming removed 1 base from V and 4 bases from J, with 11 bases in between. CDR3 in amino acids: CASSLRAGRETQYF. CDR3 nucleotides: TGTGCCAGCAGCTTGAGGGCAGGGCGAGAGACCCAGTACTTC.

Of note for this clone: One end of the junction varies from germline; a read error may be responsible. The rearrangement links TRBV23-1 to TRBJ1-1; D perhaps matches TRBD1 (5 bases). TRBV23-1 is an open reading frame whose function is uncertain. The CDR3 has 16 residues. CDR3 sequence reads: CASTQLRQRLNTEAFF. Written as DNA, the CDR3 is TGCGCCAGCACTCAACTACGACAGAGATTGAACACTGAAGCTTTCTTT.

The chain carries TRBV5-5 and TRBJ2-6, with 9 bases lining up with TRBD2. The CDR3 runs to 19 residues. Per the germline V gene, CDR1 is SGHKS and CDR2 is YYEKEE (reference sequence). V gave up 4 bases and J gave up 2 bases; unmatched junction bases: 13. CDR3 residues: CASSEPAGGYQTGANVLTF. In DNA, the CDR3 is TGTGCCAGCAGCGAACCGGCGGGAGGGTATCAAACTGGGGCCAACGTCCTGACTTTC.

The rearrangement uses TRBV9 and TRBJ1-5; D is possibly TRBD1 (5 bases). V was trimmed by 0 bases and J by 1 base, leaving 8 bases between them. CDR3 length equals 15 residues. CDR1 SGDLS and CDR2 YYNGEE come from the germline V gene. In DNA, the CDR3 is TGTGCCAGCAGCGTAGCTGGGGGGAGCAATCAGCCCCAGCATTTT. Its translation: CASSVAGGSNQPQHF.

The chain links TRBV5-6 to TRBJ1-1, with 8 bases matching TRBD1. V was clipped by 2 bases and J by 1 base; unmatched bases: 7. CDR3 length: 16 residues. The V gene's germline CDR1 is SGHDT and CDR2 YYEEEE. The CDR3: CASSFRQGQGNTEAFF. In nucleotides, the CDR3 is TGTGCCAGCAGCTTCAGACAGGGGCAGGGGAACACTGAAGCTTTCTTT.

The gene calls are TRBV19 and TRBJ1-5, with 7 bases matching TRBD1. The CDR3 has 17 amino acids. Looked up from germline, CDR1 is LNHDA and CDR2 is SQIVND (reference sequence). Trimming removed 5 bases from V and 3 bases from J; junction bases left unmatched: 13. In nucleotides, the CDR3 is TGTGCCAGTAGTCTCCATAGGGGGCACCAATACAATCAGCCCCAGCATTTT. Translating gives CASSLHRGHQYNQPQHF.

The V and J genes are TRBV6-5 and TRBJ2-1; 9 bases fit TRBD2. V trimming: 8 bases; J trimming: 5 bases; junction bases outside the gene matches: 7. The V gene's germline CDR1 is MNHEY and CDR2 SVGAGI. CDR3 length: 14 residues. The CDR3 spells CASLDSGSDNEQFF. The DNA for the CDR3 is TGTGCCAGCCTCGATAGCGGGAGTGACAATGAGCAGTTCTTC.

The V call is TRBV7-2, the J call TRBJ2-4; 7 positions match TRBD1. Per germline, CDR1 SGHTA and CDR2 FQGNSA. This CDR3 has 14 amino acids. V was clipped by 3 bases and J by 6 bases; unmatched bases: 5. CDR3 amino acids: CASSFGQDRNIQYF. Written as DNA, the CDR3 is TGTGCCAGCAGCTTTGGACAGGACCGAAACATTCAGTACTTC.

The CDR3 DNA sequence: TGCGCCAGCAGTGAGACGGGGCTCGGGAGGAGTTACGAGCAGTACTTC. Its protein is CASSETGLGRSYEQYF. The rearrangement uses TRBV10-2 and TRBJ2-7; TRBD2 matches at 7 bases. V trimming: 2 bases; J trimming: 4 bases; junction bases outside the gene matches: 11. Germline CDR1 and CDR2: WSHSY and SAAADI. The CDR3 consists of 16 residues.

This sequence joins TRBV24-1 and TRBJ1-5; D is unclear. The CDR3 spans 16 residues. V dropped 5 bases and J dropped 4 bases, with 17 bases sitting between them. The germline gives CDR1 KGHDR, CDR2 SFDVKD. The chain's CDR3 is CATSADHTPPNQPQHF. Here the CDR3 DNA reads TGTGCCACCAGTGCCGATCACACACCACCAAATCAGCCCCAGCATTTT.

The J gene is TRBJ2-7, the V gene TRBV5-5; D gene ambiguous. The V gene lost 0 bases and the J gene lost 0 bases, with 19 bases spanning the gap. Germline assignment: CDR1 SGHKS and CDR2 YYEKEE (reference sequence). The CDR3 has 18 amino acids. The chain's CDR3 is CASSLAPFLGASSYEQYF. Here the CDR3 DNA reads TGTGCCAGCAGCTTGGCCCCCTTCTTGGGTGCTAGCTCCTACGAGCAGTACTTC.

V and J are TRBV20-1 and TRBJ1-5, with 8 bases identical to TRBD1. Trimming cost V 3 bases and J 11 bases; bases outside gene matches: 15. The CDR3 has 15 amino acids. Germline CDR1 DFQATT, CDR2 SNEGSKA (reference sequence). In DNA form, the CDR3 reads TGCAGTGCTAGTGCCCAGAGACAGGGGCGGCCCACCCAGCATTTT. As protein: CSASAQRQGRPTQHF.

V usage is TRBV10-1 and J usage is TRBJ1-2, with TRBD1 identical over 7 bases. The V gene's germline CDR1 is WNHNN and CDR2 SYGVQD (reference sequence). V lost 5 bases and J lost 5; bases outside the gene matches: 5. This CDR3 has 13 amino acids. CDR3 bases: TGCGCCAGCAGTCCCGGACAGGTTTATGGCTACACCTTC. Its protein product is CASSPGQVYGYTF.

The chain recombines TRBV18 with TRBJ1-2; no definite D call. The CDR3 contains 13 residues. Looked up from germline, CDR1 is KGHSH and CDR2 is LQKENI. Trimming stripped 3 bases from V and 7 bases from J, with 12 bases between. CDR3 sequence reads: CASSPLEETGYTF. DNA for the CDR3: TGTGCCAGCTCACCTCTGGAGGAAACTGGCTACACCTTC.

This clone was detected a few times. The chain couples TRBV7-3 to TRBJ1-1, with TRBD1 as a possible D gene (5 bases). The CDR3 runs 14 residues. Germline CDR1 SGHTA, CDR2 FQGTGA. Trimming cost V 2 bases and J 3 bases, with 10 bases left between them. CDR3 residues: CASSLQGQYTEAFF. CDR3 in DNA: TGTGCCAGCAGCTTACAGGGCCAGTACACTGAAGCTTTCTTT.